This T cell receptor (beta chain) was captured in a study of response to subunit inactivated influenza vaccine. From germline, CDR1 is SGHAT and CDR2 FQNNGV. This CDR3 contains 17 residues. Trimming took off 0 bases at V and 7 bases at J, with 18 bases between the two ends. Points from the study as a whole: Authors proposed each seasonal influenza vaccination draws in few new T cells.

On this clonotype itself: As yet, its antigen is unknown.

TCRdb re-called the RT-PCR reads with MiXCR, one entry per CDR3 protein. The sample has roughly 650,000 distinct CDR3 sequences, approximately 14% seen once. The chain has TRBV11-2 and TRBJ2-2; maybe TRBD2 (7 bases). The sequence came from a man between 50 and 59 years old who received an inactivated influenza vaccine. This specimen was PBMCs from blood, taken about 13 days after vaccination. The CDR3: CASSLDAGAPKLGELFF. The CDR3 DNA sequence: TGTGCCAGCAGCTTAGATGCGGGGGCCCCAAAGCTCGGGGAGCTGTTTTTT.